Listed below are T cell receptor beta chains from one sample, sequenced in a study of CD8 T cells in Susac syndrome. TCRdb re-called the immunoSEQ multiplex PCR reads with MiXCR, one entry per CDR3 protein. The repertoire has roughly 150,000 distinct CDR3 sequences, about 91% of them found once; the top ten carry around 0.079%. Sequences were obtained from CD4+ T cells from PBMCs. All receptors derive from a human donor in good health. The CDR3 runs from the conserved cysteine through the conserved F or W. A D gene is named only where the DNA matches it firmly. Not all rows give a size; the values are once, few, many and, for expanded clones, a class.

size	V	D	J	CDR3	DNA
few	TRBV19	TRBD1	TRBJ2-5	CASRTGAHQETQYF	TGTGCCTCCAGGACAGGGGCTCACCAAGAGACCCAGTACTTC
-	TRBV29-1	-	TRBJ1-1	CSARSTENTEAFF	TGCAGCGCCCGTTCGACAGAGAACACTGAAGCTTTCTTT
once	TRBV5-1	-	TRBJ2-7	CASSLTPTDSYEQYF	TGCGCCAGCAGCCTAACTCCGACAGATTCCTACGAGCAGTACTTC
once	TRBV19	TRBD1	TRBJ2-7	CASSTRTGGLYEQYF	TGTGCCAGTAGTACTCGGACAGGGGGGCTCTACGAGCAGTACTTC
once	TRBV15	-	TRBJ2-1	CATSPRSSYNEQFF	TGTGCCACCAGTCCGCGGAGCTCCTACAATGAGCAGTTCTTC
-	TRBV2	-	TRBJ2-2	CATRSYPSTGELFF	TGTGCTACCAGGAGTTACCCGAGCACCGGGGAGCTGTTTTTT
-	TRBV7-6	-	TRBJ2-5	CASSLERVAGETQYF	TGTGCCAGCAGCTTAGAGAGGGTTGCCGGGGAGACCCAGTACTTC
-	TRBV7-2	-	TRBJ1-2	CASSLARYGYTF	TGTGCCAGCAGCCTAGCCCGCTATGGCTACACCTTC
-	TRBV2	TRBD2	TRBJ2-3	CASTRLAALDTQYF	TGTGCCAGCACAAGACTAGCGGCCCTCGATACGCAGTATTTT
-	TRBV2	-	TRBJ2-1	CASCPRSSYNEQFF	TGTGCCAGTTGCCCGCGGAGCTCCTACAATGAGCAGTTCTTC
-	TRBV3-1	-	TRBJ2-5	CASSQLGETQYF	TGTGCCAGCAGCCAATTGGGGGAGACCCAGTACTTC
-	TRBV29-1	-	TRBJ2-2	CSVEDQDRNTGELFF	TGCAGCGTTGAAGACCAGGACAGAAACACCGGGGAGCTTTTTTTT
-	TRBV7-2	-	TRBJ1-1	CASSQNTEAFF	TGTGCCAGCAGCCAGAACACTGAAGCTTTCTTT
-	TRBV2	-	TRBJ2-3	CASSGQGGHTDTQYF	TGTGCCAGCAGTGGGCAGGGGGGCCACACAGATACGCAGTATTTT
-	TRBV30	-	TRBJ2-3	CAWSLSLSGDTQYF	TGTGCCTGGAGTTTATCCCTCAGCGGAGATACGCAGTATTTT
-	TRBV18	-	TRBJ2-2	CASSLQTVQNTGELFF	TGTGCCAGCTCACTCCAGACGGTCCAGAACACCGGGGAGCTGTTTTTT